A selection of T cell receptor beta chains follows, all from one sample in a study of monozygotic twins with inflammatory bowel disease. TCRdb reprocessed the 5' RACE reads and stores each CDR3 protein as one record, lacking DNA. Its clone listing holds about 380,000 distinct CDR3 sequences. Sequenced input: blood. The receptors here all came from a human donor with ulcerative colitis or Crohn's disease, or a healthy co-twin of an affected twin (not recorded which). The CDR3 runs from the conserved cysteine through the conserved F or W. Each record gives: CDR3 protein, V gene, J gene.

CAWSSGGAKTQYF	TRBV30	TRBJ2-5
CASSVTGRESYEQYF	TRBV5-1	TRBJ2-7
CASGSGTAYTDTQYF	TRBV12-5	TRBJ2-3
CASSLANDYEQYF	TRBV7-6	TRBJ2-7
CASRQVGSGPGNTIYF	TRBV5-5	TRBJ1-3
CAISEGAGNQPQHF	TRBV10-3	TRBJ1-5
CASSAGGWDRDYGYTF	TRBV12-3/TRBV12-4	TRBJ1-2
CASSLHDGGEQYF	TRBV5-1	TRBJ2-7
CASSQDWQQNTEAFF	TRBV14	TRBJ1-1
CASSQGGPLNTEAFF	TRBV4-1	TRBJ1-1
CASGLRGGLNTGELFF	TRBV5-1	TRBJ2-2
CASSREGGTDTQYF	TRBV16	TRBJ2-3
CASSLKLAGADKNIQYF	TRBV4-1	TRBJ2-4
CASFVLNTEAFF	TRBV7-2	TRBJ1-1
CAWSFDRVYGYTF	TRBV30	TRBJ1-2
CASSPRQGAGGYTF	TRBV3-1	TRBJ1-2
CSASDVGQPSAHYGYTF	TRBV20-1	TRBJ1-2
CASSSNQGRSEAFF	TRBV18	TRBJ1-1
CASSFLAENTDTQYF	TRBV5-6	TRBJ2-3
CASSSDREGTQYF	TRBV13	TRBJ2-5
CASSLGTGGLQETQYF	TRBV5-1	TRBJ2-5
CASSYGLGSYEQYF	TRBV7-9	TRBJ2-7
CASSPRVQFYGYTF	TRBV12-3/TRBV12-4	TRBJ1-2
CASSDGQPSPLHF	TRBV12-3/TRBV12-4	TRBJ1-6
CASSEPLGINEQFF	TRBV25-1	TRBJ2-1
CASSRSDSYEQYF	TRBV19	TRBJ2-7
CASSPLRTSSNTGELFF	TRBV28	TRBJ2-2
CASSQDGGAPNEQYF	TRBV4-1	TRBJ2-7
CASSLVASGTPSSYNELFF	TRBV5-1	TRBJ2-1
CASRLGEETQYF	TRBV12-3/TRBV12-4	TRBJ2-5
CASSYSRLFNQPQHF	TRBV6-2/TRBV6-3	TRBJ1-5
CASSLDNLSQGYF	TRBV11-2	TRBJ2-7
CASASGVNTEAFF	TRBV19	TRBJ1-1
CASSYEDRSYEQYF	TRBV6-5	TRBJ2-7
CSATGTSGGGLTYEQYF	TRBV20-1	TRBJ2-7
CASSLEPGLDYNEQFF	TRBV5-4	TRBJ2-1
CASSSAGTGAYEQYF	TRBV6-5	TRBJ2-7
CASSYGAGQGFDQPQHF	TRBV6-5	TRBJ1-5
CASSLAYRVAYEQYF	TRBV7-2	TRBJ2-7
CSAIPIGGSQETQYF	TRBV20-1	TRBJ2-5
CATSGAGGPTGELFF	TRBV24-1	TRBJ2-2
CASSLNPGTYNSPLHF	TRBV12-3/TRBV12-4	TRBJ1-6
CASSLLLTPEQFF	TRBV3-1	TRBJ2-1
CASSQGLRGRDYGYTF	TRBV4-1	TRBJ1-2
CASSLLSTDTQYF	TRBV7-2	TRBJ2-3
CASRDRDRGRPREAFF	TRBV5-1	TRBJ1-1
CASADQETQYF	TRBV6-5	TRBJ2-5